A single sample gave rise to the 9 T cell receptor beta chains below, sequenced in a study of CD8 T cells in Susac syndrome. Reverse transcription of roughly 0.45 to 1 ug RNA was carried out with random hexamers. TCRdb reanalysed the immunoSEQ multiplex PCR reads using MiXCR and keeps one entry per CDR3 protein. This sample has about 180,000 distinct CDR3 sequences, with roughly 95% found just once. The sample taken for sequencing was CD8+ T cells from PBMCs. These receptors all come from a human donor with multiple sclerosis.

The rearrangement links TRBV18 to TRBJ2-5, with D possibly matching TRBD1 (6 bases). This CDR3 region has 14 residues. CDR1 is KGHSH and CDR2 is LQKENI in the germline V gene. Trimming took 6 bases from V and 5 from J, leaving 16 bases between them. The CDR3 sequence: CASSPNREPETQYF. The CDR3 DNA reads TGTGCCAGCTCCCCCAACAGGGAACCGGAGACCCAGTACTTC.

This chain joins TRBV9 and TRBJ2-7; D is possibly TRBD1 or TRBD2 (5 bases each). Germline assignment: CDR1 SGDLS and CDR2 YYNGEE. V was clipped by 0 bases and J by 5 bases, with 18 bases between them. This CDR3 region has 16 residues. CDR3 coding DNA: TGTGCCAGCAGCGTAGGACTCTCAGTAATGGGGGACGAGCAGTACTTC. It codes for CASSVGLSVMGDEQYF.

CDR3 DNA: TGTGCCAGCAGCTTAGCCCTTAGCGGGGAAGAGACCCAGTACTTC. This gives the protein CASSLALSGEETQYF. The genes are TRBV11-2 and TRBJ2-5; 8 nucleotides align to TRBD2. The CDR3 length is 15 residues. The junction had 4 bases not matched to a gene; V was cut back by 1 base and J by 3 bases. CDR1 is SGHAT, CDR2 FQNNGV, per germline.

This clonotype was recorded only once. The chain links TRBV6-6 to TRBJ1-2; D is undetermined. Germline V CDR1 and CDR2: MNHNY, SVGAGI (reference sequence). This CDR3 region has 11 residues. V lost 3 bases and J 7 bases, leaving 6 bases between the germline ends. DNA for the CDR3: TGTGCCAGCAGTTATACCGGTGGCTACACCTTC. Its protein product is CASSYTGGYTF.

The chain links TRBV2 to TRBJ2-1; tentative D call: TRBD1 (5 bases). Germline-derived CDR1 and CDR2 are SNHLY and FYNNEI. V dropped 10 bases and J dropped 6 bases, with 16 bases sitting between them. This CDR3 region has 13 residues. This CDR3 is CATPRVSGNEQFF. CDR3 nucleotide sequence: TGTGCCACCCCCAGGGTATCCGGCAATGAGCAGTTCTTC.

CDR3 sequence reads: CSVVGGLAGGPIYEQYF. The CDR3 DNA reads as TGCAGCGTTGTTGGCGGACTAGCGGGAGGGCCTATCTACGAGCAGTACTTC. The chain is built from TRBV29-1 and TRBJ2-7; 15 bases are a match to TRBD2. The trim removed 4 bases at V and 3 bases at J, leaving 10 bases unmatched. The CDR3 sequence is 17 residues long. The germline V gene has CDR1 SQVTM and CDR2 ANQGSEA.

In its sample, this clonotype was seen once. CDR3 in DNA: TGCAGTGCTAGCCGGACAGCCCCCTCCGGGGAGCAGTACTTC. Protein product: CSASRTAPSGEQYF. V is TRBV20-1 and J is TRBJ2-7; D is perhaps TRBD1 (6 bases). The CDR3 has 14 amino acids. V lost 3 bases, J lost 7 bases, and 19 bases lay in between. CDR1 DFQATT and CDR2 SNEGSKA come from the germline V gene (reference sequence).

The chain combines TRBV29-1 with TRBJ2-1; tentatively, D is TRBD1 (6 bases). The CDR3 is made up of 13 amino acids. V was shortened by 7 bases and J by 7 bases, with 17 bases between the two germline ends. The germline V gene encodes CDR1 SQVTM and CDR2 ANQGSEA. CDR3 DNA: TGCAGCGCCCCGCTAGGGGGTTTGAATGAGCAGTTCTTC. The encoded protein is CSAPLGGLNEQFF.

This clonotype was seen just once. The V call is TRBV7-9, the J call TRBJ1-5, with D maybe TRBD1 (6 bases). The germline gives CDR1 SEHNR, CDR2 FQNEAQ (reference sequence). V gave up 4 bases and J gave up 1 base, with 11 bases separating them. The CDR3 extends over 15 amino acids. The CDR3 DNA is TGTGCCAGCAGCTGGGGGGCAGGGAGCAATCAGCCCCAGCATTTT. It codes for CASSWGAGSNQPQHF.